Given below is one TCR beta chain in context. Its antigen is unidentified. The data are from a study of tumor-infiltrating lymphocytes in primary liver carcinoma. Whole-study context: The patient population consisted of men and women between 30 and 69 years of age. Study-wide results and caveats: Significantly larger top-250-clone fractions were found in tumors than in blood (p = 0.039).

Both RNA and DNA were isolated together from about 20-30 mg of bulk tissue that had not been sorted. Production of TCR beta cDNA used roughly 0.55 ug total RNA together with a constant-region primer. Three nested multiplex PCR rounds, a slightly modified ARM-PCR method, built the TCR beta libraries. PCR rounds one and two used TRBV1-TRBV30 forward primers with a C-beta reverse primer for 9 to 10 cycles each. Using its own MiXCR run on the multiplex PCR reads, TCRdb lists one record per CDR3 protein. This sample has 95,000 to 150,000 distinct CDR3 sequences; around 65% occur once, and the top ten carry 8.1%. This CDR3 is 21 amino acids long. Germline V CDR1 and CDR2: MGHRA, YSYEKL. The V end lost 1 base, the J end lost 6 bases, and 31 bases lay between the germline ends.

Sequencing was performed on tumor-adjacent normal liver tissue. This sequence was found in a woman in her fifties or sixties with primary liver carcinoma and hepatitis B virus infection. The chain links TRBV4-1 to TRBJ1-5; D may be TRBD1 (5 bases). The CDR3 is CASSQAPVGMGRVWGSQPQHF. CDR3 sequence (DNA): TGCGCCAGCAGCCAAGCGCCCGTAGGGATGGGAAGGGTCTGGGGCAGTCAGCCCCAGCATTTT.